Presented here are 31 T cell receptor beta chains from one specimen sequenced in a study of T cells after yellow fever vaccination. Via MiXCR, TCRdb re-called the 5' RACE reads, giving one row per CDR3 protein. This table has 250,000 to 350,000 distinct CDR3 sequences, roughly 4.3% appearing once. The sequencing here drew on PBMCs, taken 15 days after the yellow fever booster vaccination. These receptors were collected from a man between 18 and 29 years old who received the YFV17D yellow fever vaccine.

This rearrangement joins TRBV7-9 to TRBJ2-5; possibly TRBD1 for D (6 bases). Germline CDR1 reads SEHNR; CDR2 reads FQNEAQ (reference sequence). With 5 bases removed from V and 2 bases from J, the gap between germline ends came to 15 bases. This CDR3 has 15 residues. CDR3 loop: CASSARDNRQETQYF. The DNA of the CDR3 is TGTGCCAGCAGCGCCCGGGACAACCGACAAGAGACCCAGTACTTC. The complete variable domain, with remaining parts taken from reference TRBV7-9 and TRBJ2-5, reads DTGVSQNPRHKITKRGQNVTFRCDPISEHNRLYWYRQTLGQGPEFLTYFQNEAQLEKSRLLSDRFSAERPKGSFSTLEIQRTEQGDSAMYLCASSARDNRQETQYFGPGTRLLVL.

This clonotype occurred a few times. The V call is TRBV24-1, the J call TRBJ1-2; D might be TRBD1 (6 bases). V gave up 5 bases and J gave up 3 bases, with 9 bases separating them. This CDR3 region has 13 residues. CDR1 is KGHDR and CDR2 is SFDVKD in the germline V gene. The CDR3: CATSGGAYYGYTF. The CDR3 DNA reads TGTGCCACCAGTGGGGGGGCGTACTATGGCTACACCTTC.

The J gene is TRBJ2-5, the V gene TRBV20-1; 13 nucleotides line up with TRBD2. The CDR3 is 14 residues long. CDR1 is DFQATT and CDR2 is SNEGSKA in the germline V gene (reference sequence). V lost 6 bases, J lost 4 bases, and 5 bases stayed unmatched. Here the CDR3 reads CSAGTSGVVETQYF. CDR3 sequence (DNA): TGCAGTGCCGGGACTAGCGGGGTAGTAGAGACCCAGTACTTC.

CDR3 sequence: CASSLGSNSGSSYEQYF. The CDR3 nucleotides read TGTGCCAGCAGTTTAGGCAGTAATAGCGGGTCTTCCTACGAGCAGTACTTC. This sequence joins TRBV12-3 or TRBV12-4 and TRBJ2-7, with TRBD2 identical over 7 bases. The CDR3 has 17 amino acids. Losses at the gene ends were 1 base for V and 1 base for J; bases not matched to a gene: 10.

The chain links TRBV6-5 to TRBJ1-1; no clear D gene. The germline gives CDR1 MNHEY, CDR2 SVGAGI. Trimming removed 4 bases at V and 8 bases at J, with 14 bases between. CDR3 length: 13 residues. The CDR3 DNA reads TGTGCCAGCAGTTTTACCCTGTCTCGAGAAGCTTTCTTT. Its protein is CASSFTLSREAFF.

Remarks on this clonotype: A single base separates this from a much larger clone, so it may be a read error. The CDR3 loop reads CSATAPGPKQETQYF. The CDR3 DNA reads as TGCAGTGCCACAGCCCCGGGACCGAAGCAAGAGACCCAGTACTTC. The chain has TRBV20-1 and TRBJ2-5, with D perhaps matching TRBD1 or TRBD2 (5 bases each). Trimming took 6 bases from V and 2 from J, leaving 19 bases between them. The length of the CDR3 is 15 residues. Germline V CDR1 and CDR2: DFQATT, SNEGSKA (reference sequence).

This clonotype appeared a few times. The J gene is TRBJ1-4, the V gene TRBV7-8; 8 bases map to TRBD1. Germline lookup yields CDR1 SGHVS and CDR2 FQNEAQ. CDR3 length: 16 amino acids. Germline trimming cut 5 bases from V and 0 bases from J; bases unmatched to any gene: 5. CDR3: CASSAGQGATNEKLFF. CDR3 in DNA: TGTGCCAGCAGCGCAGGACAGGGTGCAACTAATGAAAAACTGTTTTTT.

The table lists this clonotype with many counts. This sequence joins TRBV29-1 and TRBJ2-1, with TRBD1 as a possible D gene (6 bases). Germline V gene sequence: CDR1 SQVTM, CDR2 ANQGSEA. This CDR3 has 14 residues. The V end lost 0 bases, the J end lost 6 bases, and 12 bases lay between the germline ends. The CDR3 loop is CSVEELGGGNEQFF. The CDR3 bases are TGCAGCGTTGAAGAATTAGGGGGTGGCAATGAGCAGTTCTTC.

This clonotype was detected ten times or more. The V gene is TRBV7-2, the J gene TRBJ1-1, with 7 nucleotides matching TRBD1. V gave up 0 bases and J gave up 4 bases; unmatched junction bases: 2. Germline values: CDR1 SGHTA, CDR2 FQGNSA. This CDR3 comprises 14 residues. CDR3 nucleotides: TGTGCCAGCAGCTTAGCGGGACAGATCACTGAAGCTTTCTTT. Translated, it gives CASSLAGQITEAFF.

This clonotype showed up many times. The gene calls are TRBV7-2 and TRBJ2-1; D is ambiguous. The V and J ends lost 1 base and 12 bases respectively, with 13 bases between them. CDR3 length: 13 amino acids. Germline CDR1 is SGHTA and CDR2 is FQGNSA. This chain's CDR3 is CASSLGAGGRQFF. The CDR3 nucleotides read TGTGCCAGCAGCTTAGGAGCCGGCGGACGGCAGTTCTTC.

This clonotype has a count of ten or more. V gene TRBV20-1 combines with J gene TRBJ2-1; D possibly corresponds to TRBD2 (6 bases). Germline CDR1 reads DFQATT; CDR2 reads SNEGSKA (reference sequence). V lost 3 bases and J lost 7, with 22 bases in between. CDR3 length: 16 amino acids. CDR3 DNA: TGCAGTGCTAGGCTCGGACTGGGGGGTAGTCCTAATGAGCAGTTCTTC. It codes for CSARLGLGGSPNEQFF.

This clonotype was found a few times. CDR3 nucleotide sequence: TGTGCCAGTAGTCCATCTGGTGCTCGAGAGACCCAGTACTTC. This encodes CASSPSGARETQYF. The gene calls are TRBV19 and TRBJ2-5; D gene uncertain. V was clipped by 5 bases and J by 4 bases, with 14 bases between them. CDR1 is LNHDA and CDR2 is SQIVND in the germline V gene (reference sequence). The CDR3 has 14 residues.

The CDR3 here is CASSLAPGGVGELFF. CDR3 in DNA: TGTGCCAGCAGCCTCGCCCCCGGAGGGGTCGGGGAGCTGTTTTTT. The genes are TRBV12-3 or TRBV12-4 and TRBJ2-2; TRBD2 might be the D (6 bases). V was clipped by 6 bases and J by 7 bases, with 18 bases between them. CDR3 length: 15 amino acids.

This sequence joins TRBV4-1 and TRBJ2-1; TRBD2 aligns across 8 bases. Germline V lookup: CDR1 MGHRA, CDR2 YSYEKL. This CDR3 is built from 14 residues. Germline trimming cut 5 bases from V and 3 bases from J; bases unmatched to any gene: 3. The DNA of the CDR3 is TGCGCCAGCAGCATCCTAGCGGGCTACAATGAGCAGTTCTTC. It yields the protein CASSILAGYNEQFF.

This clonotype was found a few times. The rearrangement joins TRBV20-1 to TRBJ2-2; TRBD2 aligns across 9 bases. CDR1 is DFQATT, CDR2 SNEGSKA, per germline (reference sequence). Losses at the gene ends were 5 bases for V and 6 bases for J; bases not matched to a gene: 13. The CDR3 sequence is 16 residues long. CDR3 region: CSAPSTWRGGPGELFF. The CDR3 bases are TGCAGTGCTCCCTCTACTTGGCGGGGGGGCCCCGGGGAGCTGTTTTTT.

This clonotype was detected many times. The chain has TRBV5-8 and TRBJ1-5; possibly TRBD1 for D (5 bases). The CDR3 contains 14 residues. CDR1 and CDR2 from the germline V gene are SGHTS and YDEGEE. Deletions cut 6 bases from V and 4 bases from J, with 14 bases between. The CDR3 nucleotides are TGTGCCAGCAACTTTGGGGGTATGAATCAGCCCCAGCATTTT. Encoded protein: CASNFGGMNQPQHF.

This rearrangement joins TRBV6-2 or TRBV6-3 to TRBJ2-2; the match to TRBD1 covers 7 bases. The germline V gene encodes CDR1 MNHEY and CDR2 SVGEGT. This CDR3 is built from 15 residues. V gave up 6 bases and J gave up 4 bases; unmatched junction bases: 8. CDR3 sequence reads: CASSSPGQTTGELFF. The CDR3, as DNA: TGTGCCAGCAGCTCACCGGGACAGACCACCGGGGAGCTGTTTTTT.

This clonotype was seen at least ten times. The chain joins TRBV19 to TRBJ2-1, with 10 bases that match TRBD2. The germline CDR1 and CDR2 sequences are LNHDA and SQIVND (reference sequence). CDR3 length: 15 amino acids. V lost 6 bases to trimming and J lost 2 bases; unmatched junction nucleotides: 4. The CDR3 sequence: CASSRTSGTYNEQFF. CDR3 DNA sequence: TGTGCCAGTAGCCGGACTAGCGGCACCTACAATGAGCAGTTCTTC.

This clonotype was seen many times. This chain joins TRBV5-1 and TRBJ2-1; possible D gene TRBD2, 6 bases. Germline assignment: CDR1 SGHRS and CDR2 YFSETQ. The ends were cut back, 4 bases at V and 4 bases at J, with 12 bases in the middle. This CDR3 comprises 14 residues. Written as DNA, the CDR3 is TGCGCCAGCAGCCCCTTGGCGGGGTACAATGAGCAGTTCTTC. As protein: CASSPLAGYNEQFF.

This clonotype turned up a few times. The chain has TRBV4-2 and TRBJ2-5; 9 bases are shared with TRBD2. CDR3 length: 16 residues. V shed 0 bases and J 5 bases; nucleotides not matched to a gene: 7. Germline V CDR1 and CDR2: LGHNA, YNFKEQ. CDR3 amino acids: CASSQEGGTSWETQYF. The CDR3 DNA reads as TGTGCCAGCAGCCAAGAAGGAGGGACTAGCTGGGAGACCCAGTACTTC.

This clonotype was found many times. CDR3 coding DNA: TGCAGTGCCGAGGGGACTAGCGGCTACGAGCAGTACTTC. Protein product: CSAEGTSGYEQYF. The V call is TRBV20-1, the J call TRBJ2-7; 11 bases are a match to TRBD2. CDR1 is DFQATT and CDR2 is SNEGSKA in the germline V gene (reference sequence). The V gene end was trimmed by 6 bases and the J gene end by 3 bases; junction bases not matched to a gene: 4. This CDR3 spans 13 amino acids.

This clonotype was detected many times. The rearrangement links TRBV12-3 or TRBV12-4 to TRBJ2-5, with D tentatively TRBD2 (5 bases). Trimming stripped 6 bases from V and 2 bases from J, with 16 bases between. CDR3 length: 15 amino acids. The CDR3 nucleotides are TGTGCCAGCAGACCGATGGCAGGACTTCAAGAGACCCAGTACTTC. Amino acids: CASRPMAGLQETQYF.

This clonotype was detected many times. V and J are TRBV6-6 and TRBJ1-3; 8 bases are a match to TRBD1. The CDR3 loop spans 13 amino acids. V dropped 5 bases and J dropped 9; count of bases not matched to a gene: 6. Germline loops: CDR1 MNHNY, CDR2 SVGAGI (reference sequence). The DNA for the CDR3 is TGTGCCAGCAGTAAAGGACAGGGACTCACCATATATTTT. Amino acids: CASSKGQGLTIYF.

This clonotype was found many times. The chain links TRBV10-1 to TRBJ2-7, with D unresolved. V was cut by 0 bases and J by 2 bases, with 8 bases left in between. Germline values: CDR1 WNHNN, CDR2 SYGVQD (reference sequence). CDR3 size: 14 residues. The CDR3 protein is CASSESHATYEQYF. In nucleotides, the CDR3 is TGCGCCAGCAGTGAGTCCCACGCCACCTACGAGCAGTACTTC.

The table lists this clonotype with a few counts. This sequence joins TRBV6-5 and TRBJ2-1; 9 bases are a match to TRBD2. The CDR3 sequence is 12 residues long. The V gene end was trimmed by 10 bases and the J gene end by 9 bases; junction bases not matched to a gene: 7. Germline CDR1 reads MNHEY; CDR2 reads SVGAGI. CDR3 residues: CATQRGASEQFF. The CDR3 nucleotides are TGTGCCACCCAGCGGGGGGCAAGTGAGCAGTTCTTC.

This clonotype was counted at least ten times. This chain uses TRBV12-3 or TRBV12-4 with TRBJ1-6, with 7 positions matching TRBD1. Trimming cost V 0 bases and J 10 bases; bases outside gene matches: 15. This CDR3 is 18 amino acids long. CDR3 residues: CASSLAGSGGANTSPLHF. In nucleotides, the CDR3 is TGTGCCAGCAGTTTAGCTGGCTCAGGGGGGGCGAATACCTCACCCCTCCACTTT.

This clonotype showed up just a few times. The gene calls are TRBV25-1 and TRBJ2-3, with a possible D match to TRBD1 (5 bases). Trimming pared 5 bases from V and 0 bases from J, leaving 12 bases between. Germline assignment: CDR1 MGHDK and CDR2 SYGVNS. The CDR3 is made up of 15 amino acids. The CDR3 region has the DNA TGTGCCAGCAGTAAGACGGCAGGGAGCACAGATACGCAGTATTTT. As protein: CASSKTAGSTDTQYF.

As DNA, the CDR3 is TGTGCCAGCAGCCCCTATCGACAACTGAGCTCCTACGAGCAGTACGTC. Translation gives CASSPYRQLSSYEQYV. The J gene is TRBJ2-7, the V gene TRBV3-1; D remains ambiguous. Germline CDR1 LGHDT, CDR2 YNNKEL (reference sequence). CDR3 length equals 16 residues. V lost 4 bases and J 0 bases, leaving 16 bases between the germline ends.

The genes are TRBV9 and TRBJ2-5, with TRBD1 matching 7 bases. This CDR3 contains 16 residues. Trimming at V came to 0 bases and at J to 2 bases, leaving 7 bases not matched to a gene. Germline loops: CDR1 SGDLS, CDR2 YYNGEE. The CDR3 bases are TGTGCCAGCAGCGTAGATCATCAGGGGGTTCAAGAGACCCAGTACTTC. It is translated as CASSVDHQGVQETQYF.

V and J are TRBV20-1 and TRBJ1-2; D is unresolved. Trimming shortened V by 1 base and J by 4 bases, and 7 bases separated the two germline ends. Germline loops: CDR1 DFQATT, CDR2 SNEGSKA (reference sequence). The CDR3 length is 12 residues. CDR3 protein: CSARGRGYGYTF. DNA for the CDR3: TGCAGTGCTAGAGGTCGGGGCTATGGCTACACCTTC.

The sample holds many counts of this clonotype. The gene calls are TRBV5-5 and TRBJ1-6; D is undetermined. V dropped 0 bases and J dropped 9 bases, with 16 bases sitting between them. The V gene's germline CDR1 is SGHKS and CDR2 YYEKEE (reference sequence). The CDR3 has 16 residues. The CDR3 loop reads CASSLADRRPLSPLHF. The CDR3, as DNA: TGTGCCAGCAGCTTGGCTGATCGGAGACCTCTTTCACCCCTCCACTTT.